The entry below describes one TCR beta chain. In its sample, this clone was seen many times. Its binding antigen is unknown. The input lacks base qualities; no much larger clone sits a single base away. Taken with the paper, the label for time point translates to: baseline before first vaccination. The vaccinee samples were drawn from two UK trials, COV001 and COV002, one of which was a single-blind randomized controlled phase 2/3 trial testing AZD1222 (ChAdOx1 nCoV-19) in healthy adults. Trial participant PBMC samples were collected at day 0 and day 28 after the second dose for TCRbeta chain sequencing. The sample originates from a study of T cell responses to AZD1222 COVID-19 vaccine (TCRdb year 2021). Context from the whole study: Because spike-specific TCR depth and breadth did not differ between the two schedules, AZD1222 recipients who got a second dose at roughly 4 weeks were pooled with those who got a second dose at roughly 12 weeks. TCR sequencing covered some 250 trial participants: 207 given two doses of AZD1222 and some 25 given two doses of MenACWY control vaccine. Trial participants were enrolled by age into 18-55, 56-69 and 70-plus year subgroups, with about 150, 28 and 57 TCR-sequenced participants respectively. Broad study findings and their caveats: The vaccine-associated CD4 TCRs covered the entire spike protein, and the dominant responses fell in regions 160-218 and 743-854. Because no day 14 peak-response samples were available, repertoires were characterized only after the peak T cell response. Only five or six AZD1222 recipients were SARS-CoV-2 seropositive at baseline, limiting conclusions about previously exposed vaccinees. In the small 56-69-year group, the increase in depth fell short of significance, most likely because of low power. Spike-specific TCR breadth and depth rose significantly after two AZD1222 doses compared with day 0 and with MenACWY recipients. Participants were mostly white British, with more females than males. The authors suggested clonal diversity may have been underestimated. Reportedly, close to half of the unique spike-specific TCRs recognized epitopes lying outside the regions that are mutated in the B.1.351 and B.1.1.7 variants.

Including cysteine and phenylalanine, the CDR3 has 14 amino acids. Left in the record is the CDR3 DNA by itself, 42 bases read in frame from the first base. V lost 4 bases and J lost 7 bases; the stretch between them is 16 bases long. Reading the germline V gene gives CDR1 SGHNT and CDR2 YENEEA. The CDR3 regions of human TCRbeta chains were analyzed by immunosequencing. On the study's bioinformatics: Repertoire TCRs were checked for matches against a reference library of SARS-CoV-2-specific TCRs that had been generated using the MIRA antigen-specificity platform. Breadth was defined as the fraction of unique TCRs that were SARS-CoV-2-associated, and depth was defined as the fraction of total T cells that were SARS-CoV-2-associated. Using the MIRA data, each spike-specific TCR was mapped to the spike region that the TCR reacts to and placed in a CD4 or CD8 class. Log10-transformed breadth and depth values were compared by one-way ANOVA with Sidak's multiple comparisons tests. TCRdb obtained this table from immuneACCESS and retained in-frame rearrangements with V and J assigned. These tables miss some clones; where compared with another copy, unresolved V genes account for less than half of the shortfall, and the remainder is unexplained. D and trimming were read from the DNA, whereas the V and J calls and clone size are those reported in that table. The sample table holds 100,000 or so clones, of which 70% to 90% were seen once. 4% to 6% of the sample is in the top ten clones.

Material: peripheral blood, obtained on day 0 of AZD1222 vaccination. In this chain, TRBV11-3 is recombined with TRBJ2-5, and possibly TRBD2, on 6 matching bases. The sequence derives from an adult in good health. In nucleotides, the sequence is TGTGCCAGCAGCTCCGGGGCACCCGGGGGGACCCAGTACTTC. Translated, this gives CASSSGAPGGTQYF.